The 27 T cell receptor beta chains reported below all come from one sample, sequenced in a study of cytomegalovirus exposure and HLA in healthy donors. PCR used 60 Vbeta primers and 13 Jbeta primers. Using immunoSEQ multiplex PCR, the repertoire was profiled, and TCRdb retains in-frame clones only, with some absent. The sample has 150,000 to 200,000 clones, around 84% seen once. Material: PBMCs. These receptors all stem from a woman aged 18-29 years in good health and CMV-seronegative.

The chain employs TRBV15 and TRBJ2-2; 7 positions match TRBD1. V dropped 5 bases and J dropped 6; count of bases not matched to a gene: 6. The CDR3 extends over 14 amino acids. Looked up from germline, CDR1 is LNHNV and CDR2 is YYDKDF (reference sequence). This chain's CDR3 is CATSRRQGPGELFF. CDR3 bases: TGTGCCACCAGCCGGCGACAGGGACCCGGGGAGCTGTTTTTT. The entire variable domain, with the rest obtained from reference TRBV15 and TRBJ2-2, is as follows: DAMVIQNPRYQVTQFGKPVTLSCSQTLNHNVMYWYQQKSSQAPKLLFHYYDKDFNNEADTPDNFQSRRPNTSFCFLDIRSPGLGDTAMYLCATSRRQGPGELFFGEGSRLTVL.

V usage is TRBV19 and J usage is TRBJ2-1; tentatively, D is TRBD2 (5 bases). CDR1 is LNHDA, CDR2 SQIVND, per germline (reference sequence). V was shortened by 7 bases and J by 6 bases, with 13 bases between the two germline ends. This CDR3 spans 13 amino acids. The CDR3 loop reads CASMVAGRNEQFF. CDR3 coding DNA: TGTGCCAGTATGGTCGCGGGTCGCAATGAGCAGTTCTTC.

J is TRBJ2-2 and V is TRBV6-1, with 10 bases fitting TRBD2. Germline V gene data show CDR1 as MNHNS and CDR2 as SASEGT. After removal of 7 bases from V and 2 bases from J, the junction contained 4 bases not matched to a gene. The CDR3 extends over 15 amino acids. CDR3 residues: CASNSGGPNTGELFF. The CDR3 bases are TGTGCCAGCAATAGCGGGGGGCCCAACACCGGGGAGCTGTTTTTT.

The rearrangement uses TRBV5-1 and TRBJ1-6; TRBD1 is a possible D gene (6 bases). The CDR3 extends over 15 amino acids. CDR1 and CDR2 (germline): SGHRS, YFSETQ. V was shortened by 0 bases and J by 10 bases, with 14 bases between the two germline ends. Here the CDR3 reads CASSLASGAESPLHF. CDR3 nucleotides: TGCGCCAGCAGCTTGGCCTCAGGGGCGGAATCACCCCTCCACTTT.

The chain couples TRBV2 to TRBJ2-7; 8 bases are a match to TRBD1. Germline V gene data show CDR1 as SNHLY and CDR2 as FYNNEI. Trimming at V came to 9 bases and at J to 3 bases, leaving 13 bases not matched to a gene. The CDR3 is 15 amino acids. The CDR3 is CASRQGNGLYYEQYF. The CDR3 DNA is TGTGCCAGTAGACAGGGGAACGGGCTTTACTACGAGCAGTACTTC.

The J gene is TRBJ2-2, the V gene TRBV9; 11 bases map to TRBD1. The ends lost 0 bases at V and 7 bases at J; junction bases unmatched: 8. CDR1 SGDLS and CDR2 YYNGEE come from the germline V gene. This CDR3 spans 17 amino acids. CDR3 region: CASSVAAGTGGSGELFF. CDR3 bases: TGTGCCAGCAGCGTAGCGGCCGGGACAGGGGGTAGCGGGGAGCTGTTTTTT.

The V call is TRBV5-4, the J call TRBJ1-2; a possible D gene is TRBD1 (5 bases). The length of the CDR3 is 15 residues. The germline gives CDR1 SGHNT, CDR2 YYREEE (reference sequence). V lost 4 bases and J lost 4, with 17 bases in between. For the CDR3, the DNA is TGTGCCAGCAGCCTTCCCGGGGGGAGGGGCTATGGCTACACCTTC. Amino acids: CASSLPGGRGYGYTF.

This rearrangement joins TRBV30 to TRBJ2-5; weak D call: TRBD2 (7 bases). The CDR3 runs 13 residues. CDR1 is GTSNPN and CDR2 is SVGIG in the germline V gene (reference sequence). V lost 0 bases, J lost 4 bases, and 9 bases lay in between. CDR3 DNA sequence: TGTGCCTGGAGTGTTAGGGGGGGAGAGACCCAGTACTTC. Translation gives CAWSVRGGETQYF.

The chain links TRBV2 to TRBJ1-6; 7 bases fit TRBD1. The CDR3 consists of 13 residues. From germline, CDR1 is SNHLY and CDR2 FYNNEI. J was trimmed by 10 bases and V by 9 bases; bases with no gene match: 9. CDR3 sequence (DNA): TGTGCCAGGAGACAGGGTTTAGACTCACCCCTCCACTTT. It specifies CARRQGLDSPLHF.

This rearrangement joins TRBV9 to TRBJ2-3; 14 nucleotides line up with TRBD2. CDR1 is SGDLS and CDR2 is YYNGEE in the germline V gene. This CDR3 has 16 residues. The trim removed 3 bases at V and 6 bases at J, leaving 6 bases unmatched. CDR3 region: CASSGRTSGGLDTQYF. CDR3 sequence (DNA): TGTGCCAGCAGCGGCCGGACTAGCGGGGGGCTCGATACGCAGTATTTT.

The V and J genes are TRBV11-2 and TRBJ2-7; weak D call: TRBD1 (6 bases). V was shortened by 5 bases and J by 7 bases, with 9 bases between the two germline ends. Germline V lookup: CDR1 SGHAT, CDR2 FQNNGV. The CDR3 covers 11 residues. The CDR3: CASSPRGEQYF. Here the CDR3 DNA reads TGTGCCAGCAGCCCAAGGGGGGAGCAGTACTTC.

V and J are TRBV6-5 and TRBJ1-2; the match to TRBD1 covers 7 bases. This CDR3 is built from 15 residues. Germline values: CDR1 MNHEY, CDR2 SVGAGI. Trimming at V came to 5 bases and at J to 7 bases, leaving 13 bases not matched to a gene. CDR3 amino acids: CASSPNRDSSIGYTF. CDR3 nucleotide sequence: TGTGCCAGCAGTCCAAACCGGGACAGCAGTATTGGCTACACCTTC.

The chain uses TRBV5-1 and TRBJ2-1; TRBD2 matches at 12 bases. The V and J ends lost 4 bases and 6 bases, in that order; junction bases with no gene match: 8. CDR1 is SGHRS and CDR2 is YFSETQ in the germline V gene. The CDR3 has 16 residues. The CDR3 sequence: CASSPPSGRAGNEQFF. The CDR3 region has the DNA TGCGCCAGCAGCCCTCCTAGCGGGAGGGCCGGCAATGAGCAGTTCTTC.

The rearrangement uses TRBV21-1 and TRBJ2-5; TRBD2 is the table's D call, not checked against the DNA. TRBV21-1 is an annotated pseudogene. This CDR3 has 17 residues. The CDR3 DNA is TGTGCCAGCAGCTCCCGCCTGGGGCGGGAGGGGGAAGAGACCCAGTACTTC. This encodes CASSSRLGREGEETQYF.

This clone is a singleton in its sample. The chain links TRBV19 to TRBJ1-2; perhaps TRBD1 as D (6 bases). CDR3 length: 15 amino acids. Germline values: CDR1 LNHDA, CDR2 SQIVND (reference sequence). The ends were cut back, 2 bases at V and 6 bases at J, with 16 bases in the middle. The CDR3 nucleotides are TGTGCCAGTAGTATATTTGGGGGCGCCCGAGATGGCTACACCTTC. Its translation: CASSIFGGARDGYTF.

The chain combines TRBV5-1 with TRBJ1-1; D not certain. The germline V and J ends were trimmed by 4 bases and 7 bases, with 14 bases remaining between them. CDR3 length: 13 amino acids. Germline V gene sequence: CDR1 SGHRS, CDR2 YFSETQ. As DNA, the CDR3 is TGCGCCAGCAGCGTCACCGGGGTCGGTGAAGCTTTCTTT. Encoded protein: CASSVTGVGEAFF.

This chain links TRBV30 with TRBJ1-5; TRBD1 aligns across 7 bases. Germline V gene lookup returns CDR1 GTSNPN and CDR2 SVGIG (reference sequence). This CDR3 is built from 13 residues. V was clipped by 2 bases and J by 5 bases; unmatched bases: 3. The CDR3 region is CAWSRTGYQPQHF. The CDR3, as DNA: TGTGCCTGGAGTCGGACAGGTTATCAGCCCCAGCATTTT. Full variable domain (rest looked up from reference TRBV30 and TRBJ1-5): SQTIHQWPATLVQPVGSPLSLECTVEGTSNPNLYWYRQAAGRGLQLLFYSVGIGQISSEVPQNLSASRPQDRQFILSSKKLLLSDSGFYLCAWSRTGYQPQHFGDGTRLSIL.

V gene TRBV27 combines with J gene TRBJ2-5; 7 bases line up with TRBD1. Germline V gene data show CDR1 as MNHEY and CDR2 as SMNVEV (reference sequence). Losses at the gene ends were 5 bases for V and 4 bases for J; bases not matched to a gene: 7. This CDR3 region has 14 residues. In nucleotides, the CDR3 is TGTGCCAGCAGTAAAACTCGGGACAGAGAGACCCAGTACTTC. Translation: CASSKTRDRETQYF.

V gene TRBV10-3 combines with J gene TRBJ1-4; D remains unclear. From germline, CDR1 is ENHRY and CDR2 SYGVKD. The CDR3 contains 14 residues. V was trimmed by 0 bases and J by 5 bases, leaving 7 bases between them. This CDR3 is CAISESGDNEKLFF. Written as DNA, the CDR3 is TGTGCCATCAGTGAGTCTGGAGACAATGAAAAACTGTTTTTT.

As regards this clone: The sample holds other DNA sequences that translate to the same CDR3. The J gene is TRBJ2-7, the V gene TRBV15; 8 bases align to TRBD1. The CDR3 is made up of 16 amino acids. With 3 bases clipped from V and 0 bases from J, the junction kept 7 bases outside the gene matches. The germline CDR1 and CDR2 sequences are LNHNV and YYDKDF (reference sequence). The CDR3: CATSRTGQGFSYEQYF. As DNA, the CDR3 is TGTGCCACCAGCAGGACAGGACAGGGCTTCTCCTACGAGCAGTACTTC.

CDR3 sequence (DNA): TGCGCCAGCAGCTTGAGGCCCTCCGGGACTAGCGGGAGGGCCGGCGAGCAGTACTTC. This translates into CASSLRPSGTSGRAGEQYF. V usage is TRBV5-1 and J usage is TRBJ2-7; TRBD2 matches 16 bases. CDR3 length: 19 residues. Germline CDR1 reads SGHRS; CDR2 reads YFSETQ. J lost 6 bases, V lost 1 base, and 13 bases had no gene match.

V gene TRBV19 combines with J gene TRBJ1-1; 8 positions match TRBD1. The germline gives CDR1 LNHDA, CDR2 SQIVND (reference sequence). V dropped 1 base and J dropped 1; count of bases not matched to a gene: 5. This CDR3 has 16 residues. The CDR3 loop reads CASSIGGGQGNTEAFF. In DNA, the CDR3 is TGTGCCAGTAGTATAGGGGGAGGACAGGGGAACACTGAAGCTTTCTTT.

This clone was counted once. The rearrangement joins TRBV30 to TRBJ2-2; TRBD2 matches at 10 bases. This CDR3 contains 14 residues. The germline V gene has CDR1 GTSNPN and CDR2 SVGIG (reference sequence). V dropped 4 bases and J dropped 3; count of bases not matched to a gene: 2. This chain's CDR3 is CAWTSGSDTGELFF. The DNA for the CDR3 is TGTGCCTGGACTAGCGGGAGCGACACCGGGGAGCTGTTTTTT.

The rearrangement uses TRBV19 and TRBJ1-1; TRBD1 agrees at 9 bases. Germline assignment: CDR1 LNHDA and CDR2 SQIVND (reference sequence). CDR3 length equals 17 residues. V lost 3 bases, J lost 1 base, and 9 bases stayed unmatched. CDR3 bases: TGTGCCAGTAGTATCTACAGAACAGGGGGCGGGAACACTGAAGCTTTCTTT. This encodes CASSIYRTGGGNTEAFF.

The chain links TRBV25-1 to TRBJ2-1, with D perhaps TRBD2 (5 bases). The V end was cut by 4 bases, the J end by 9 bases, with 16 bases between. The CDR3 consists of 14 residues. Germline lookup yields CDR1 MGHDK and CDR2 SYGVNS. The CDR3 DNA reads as TGTGCCAGCAGTGTAGCTGGTCGGCGGGTTGAGCAGTTCTTC. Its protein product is CASSVAGRRVEQFF.

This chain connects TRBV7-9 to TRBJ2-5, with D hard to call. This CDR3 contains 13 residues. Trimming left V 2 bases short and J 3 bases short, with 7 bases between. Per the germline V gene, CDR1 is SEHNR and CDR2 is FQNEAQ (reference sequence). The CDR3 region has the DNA TGTGCCAGCAGCTTACTAGAGAAAGAGACCCAGTACTTC. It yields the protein CASSLLEKETQYF.

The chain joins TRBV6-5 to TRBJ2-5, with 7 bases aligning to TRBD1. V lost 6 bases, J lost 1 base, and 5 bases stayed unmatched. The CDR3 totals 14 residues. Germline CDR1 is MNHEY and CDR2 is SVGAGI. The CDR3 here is CASSNRGSQETQYF. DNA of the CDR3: TGTGCCAGCAGCAACAGGGGCTCCCAAGAGACCCAGTACTTC.